A selection of T cell receptor beta chains follows, all from one sample in a study of post-analysis software for immune sequencing data. TCRdb reprocessed the PCR reads via MiXCR and lists one record per CDR3 protein. The top ten clones hold around 11% of a sample with roughly 670,000 distinct CDR3 sequences, 59% of them seen once. Material for sequencing was blood. These receptors came from a girl under 10 years old with multiple sclerosis. Both conserved end residues are part of each CDR3. The D gene is left open where the match is weak. Clone size is shown for a subset of rows, as once, few, many or a class of expanded clone.

J gene | clone size | D gene | V gene | CDR3 DNA | CDR3 protein
TRBJ2-3 | few | . | TRBV11-2 | TGTGCCAGCAGCTTAGGTACTAGATCCCCTTACACAGATACGCAGTATTTT | CASSLGTRSPYTDTQYF
TRBJ2-1 | . | . | TRBV10-2 | TGCGCCAGCGGGGGGACTGAAGAGACCCAGTTCTTC | CASGGTEETQFF
TRBJ2-7 | . | . | TRBV19 | TGTGCCAGTAGTATAAAATCAGCCCACGAGCAGTACTTC | CASSIKSAHEQYF
TRBJ2-1 | few | . | TRBV7-3 | TGTGCCAGCAGCTTAACGAACGACCCTGTTGGGCAGTTCTTC | CASSLTNDPVGQFF
TRBJ2-3 | . | TRBD2 | TRBV2 | TGTGCCATTAGGGACCCACTTCGGGAGGCAGATACGCAGTATTTT | CAIRDPLREADTQYF
TRBJ2-1 | . | . | TRBV29-1 | TGCAGCGTTGGACCCGGAGAGGAGCAGTTCTTC | CSVGPGEEQFF
TRBJ2-1 | . | TRBD2 | TRBV7-9 | TGTGCCAGCAGCTTCTTACTAGCGGGAATCCACAATGAGCAGTTCTTC | CASSFLLAGIHNEQFF
TRBJ1-2 | . | TRBD1 | TRBV30 | TGTGCCTGGAGTGTACGGGGAGGGGGCTTCGGCTATGGCTACACCTTC | CAWSVRGGGFGYGYTF
TRBJ2-3 | . | . | TRBV5-1 | TGCGCCAGCAGCTTGGCCGATTATACGGGGAGAAGCACAGATACGCAGTATTTT | CASSLADYTGRSTDTQYF
TRBJ2-7 | . | . | TRBV7-9 | TGTGCCAGCACCTTGGAGGGAACTGCCAACGAGCAGTACTTC | CASTLEGTANEQYF
TRBJ2-3 | . | . | TRBV6-1 | TGTGCCAGCAGTCCCAGGGTTGATAATACGCAGTATTTT | CASSPRVDNTQYF
TRBJ2-3 | once | TRBD2 | TRBV3-1 | TGTGCCAGCAGAAAAACTAGCGGAAGCACAGATACGCAGTATTTT | CASRKTSGSTDTQYF
TRBJ2-1 | few | . | TRBV5-1 | TGCGCCAGCAGTATTCTAAGCTCCTACAATGAGCAGTTCTTC | CASSILSSYNEQFF
TRBJ2-5 | few | TRBD1 | TRBV29-1 | TGCAGCGTTGGAGGCGGGGGACAGGGCTTTCAAGAGACCCAGTACTTC | CSVGGGGQGFQETQYF
TRBJ2-1 | few | TRBD2 | TRBV4-2 | TGTGCCAGCAGCCAAGCCCGTCTAGCGGGAGCATACAATGAGCAGTTCTTC | CASSQARLAGAYNEQFF
TRBJ2-3 | . | . | TRBV5-1 | TGCGCCAGCAGCCCCCTTCAGGCAGATACGCAGTATTTT | CASSPLQADTQYF
TRBJ2-1 | few | . | TRBV7-9 | TGTGCCAGCAGCCCGGTGGGATCAGGCCACAATGAGCAGTTCTTC | CASSPVGSGHNEQFF
TRBJ2-7 | . | TRBD2 | TRBV7-2 | TGTGCCAGCAGCTTCGCTCGGGGAGGGCCTGCCGAGCAGTACTTC | CASSFARGGPAEQYF
TRBJ2-1 | few | TRBD2 | TRBV12-3/TRBV12-4 | TGTGCCAGCAGTTTGACGTTAGGGAGGGGAGGGCAGTTCTTC | CASSLTLGRGGQFF
TRBJ2-1 | . | TRBD2 | TRBV5-1 | TGCGCCAGCAGCTTGGGAGCGGGAGGTGTAAATGAGCAGTTCTTC | CASSLGAGGVNEQFF
TRBJ1-1 | . | TRBD1 | TRBV20-1 | TGCAGTGCAAACGAAGGGGGCGCGAACACTGAAGCTTTCTTT | CSANEGGANTEAFF
TRBJ2-1 | few | . | TRBV6-2/TRBV6-3 | TGTGCCAGCAGTAATTCCGGGACTTACAATGAGCAGTTCTTC | CASSNSGTYNEQFF
TRBJ2-1 | . | . | TRBV7-8 | TGTGCCAGCAGTCTCGGGAGGGGGCCCTACAATGAGCAGTTCTTC | CASSLGRGPYNEQFF